The entry that follows covers one T cell receptor (beta chain) sequence. Enrolled through a virtual design, the participants were between about 18 and 100 years of age and came from about two dozen US areas. Cohort assignment relied on participant-reported clinical history. The CDR3 length is 16 residues. From germline, CDR1 is SGHTA and CDR2 FQGNSA. V shed 1 base and J shed 8 bases, with 20 bases lying between them. Original methodology: Amplification of reference gene primers provided the estimated nucleated cell counts. Clones were sequenced by immunoSEQ multiplex PCR, and TCRdb holds only the in-frame ones, with some missing. V and J calls and clone size come straight from that table; D and trimming were deduced from the DNA. The sample consists of about 210,000 clones, 81% of them appearing once. This sample is part of a study of blood T cell repertoires in COVID-19. Study background: In each case, the material was cDNA or gDNA derived from T cells, B-cell-depleted T cells, or PBMCs.

The V and J genes are TRBV7-2 and TRBJ1-2; no clear D gene. The sequence derives from a woman aged 50 to 65 with acute COVID-19. The sequenced sample consisted of PBMCs or T cells enriched from blood (not recorded which). CDR3 bases: TGTGCCAGCAGCTTAGACAGTGGCCAGGTTCTTGGCGGCTACACCTTC. It yields the protein CASSLDSGQVLGGYTF. The variable domain in full, completed from reference TRBV7-2 and TRBJ1-2, reads GAGVSQSPSNKVTEKGKDVELRCDPISGHTALYWYRQSLGQGLEFLIYFQGNSAPDKSGLPSDRFSAERTGGSVSTLTIQRTQQEDSAVYLCASSLDSGQVLGGYTFGSGTRLTVV.